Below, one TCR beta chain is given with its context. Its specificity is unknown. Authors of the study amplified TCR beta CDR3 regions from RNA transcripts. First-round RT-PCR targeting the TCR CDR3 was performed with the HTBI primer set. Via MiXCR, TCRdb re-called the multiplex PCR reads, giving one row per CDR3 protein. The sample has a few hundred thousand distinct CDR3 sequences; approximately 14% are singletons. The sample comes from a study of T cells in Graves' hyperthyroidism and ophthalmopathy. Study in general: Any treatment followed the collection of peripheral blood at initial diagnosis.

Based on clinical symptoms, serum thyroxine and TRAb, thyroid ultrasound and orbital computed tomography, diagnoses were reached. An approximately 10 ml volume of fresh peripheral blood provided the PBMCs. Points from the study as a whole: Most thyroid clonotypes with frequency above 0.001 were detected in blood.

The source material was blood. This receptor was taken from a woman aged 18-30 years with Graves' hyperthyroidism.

The CDR3 DNA is TGTGCCAGCAGCCCGGGACTAGCGGGGAGGCCACGAGATACGCAGTATTTT. Amino acids: CASSPGLAGRPRDTQYF. The chain uses TRBV6-2 or TRBV6-3 and TRBJ2-3, with TRBD2 matching over 13 bases. This CDR3 is built from 17 residues. In germline, CDR1 is MNHEY, CDR2 SVGEGT. V dropped 6 bases and J dropped 5; count of bases not matched to a gene: 11.